This T cell receptor (beta chain) stems from a study of T-cell reconstitution after alpha-beta-depleted transplantation in children. V was trimmed by 0 bases and J by 0 bases, leaving 13 bases between them. The CDR3 contains 17 residues. Germline V gives CDR1 SGHRS, CDR2 YFSETQ. Unique molecular identifiers were used to barcode this TCRbeta library. TCRdb passed the PCR reads through MiXCR, listing each CDR3 protein once. The table has 300,000 or so distinct CDR3 sequences, about a tenth seen once. This clonotype was recorded many times. The material sequenced was PBMCs from the stem cell graft donor, taken from the stem cell graft. The J gene is TRBJ2-1, the V gene TRBV5-1, with D possibly matching TRBD2 (7 bases). The receptor was derived from a human donor who donated a stem cell graft to a child with SCID. CDR3 coding DNA: TGCGCCAGCAGCTTGGTAGGGGGGGGGTACTCCTACAATGAGCAGTTCTTC. Amino acid sequence: CASSLVGGGYSYNEQFF.